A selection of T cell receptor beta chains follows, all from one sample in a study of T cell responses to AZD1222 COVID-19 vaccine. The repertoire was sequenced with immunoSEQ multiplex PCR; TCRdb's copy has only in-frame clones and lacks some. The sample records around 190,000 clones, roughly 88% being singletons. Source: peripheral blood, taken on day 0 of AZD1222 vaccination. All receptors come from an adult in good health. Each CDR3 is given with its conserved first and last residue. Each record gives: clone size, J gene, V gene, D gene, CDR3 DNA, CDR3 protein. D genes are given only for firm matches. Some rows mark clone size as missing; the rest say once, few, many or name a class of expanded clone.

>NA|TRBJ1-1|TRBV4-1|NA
TGCGCCAGCAGCCAAGAAGGGCACGGGAACACTGAAGCTTTCTTT
CASSQEGHGNTEAFF
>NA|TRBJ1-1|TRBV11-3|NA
TGTGCCAGCAGCTCTGTGGCGAACACTGAAGCTTTCTTT
CASSSVANTEAFF
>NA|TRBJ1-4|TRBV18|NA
TGTGCCAGCAAATTCCAGTCAGGGGATGAAAAACTGTTTTTT
CASKFQSGDEKLFF
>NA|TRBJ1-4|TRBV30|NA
TGTGCCTCCAAGGATCTGGGCCGGAATGAAAAACTGTTTTTT
CASKDLGRNEKLFF
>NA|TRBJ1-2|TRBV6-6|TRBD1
TGTGCCAGCAGTGTTCTCCCCGGGACAGGGGAAGGAGGCTACACCTTC
CASSVLPGTGEGGYTF
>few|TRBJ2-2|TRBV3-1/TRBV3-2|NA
TGTGCCAGCAGCCAAGTGGGCGGGGAGCTGTTTTTT
CASSQVGGELFF
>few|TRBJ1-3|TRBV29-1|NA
TGCAGCGTTGGGATGGGAAACACCATATATTTT
CSVGMGNTIYF
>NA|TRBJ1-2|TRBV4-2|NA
TGTGCCAGCAGCCATGTGGGCTACACCTTC
CASSHVGYTF
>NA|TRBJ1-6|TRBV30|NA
TGTGCCGCGGGCTGGGGGGCCAGCTATAATTCACCCCTCCACTTT
CAAGWGASYNSPLHF
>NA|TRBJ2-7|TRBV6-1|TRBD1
TGTGCCAGCAGTGAAACGGGACAGGGGTACGAGCAGTACTTC
CASSETGQGYEQYF
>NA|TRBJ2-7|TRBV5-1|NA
TGCGCCAGCAGCAGACAGGACAGCTACGAGCAGTACTTC
CASSRQDSYEQYF
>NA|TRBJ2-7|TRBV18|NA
TGTGCCAGCTCACCAGGACCGACCTACGAGCAGTACTTC
CASSPGPTYEQYF
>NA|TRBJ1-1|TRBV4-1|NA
TGCGCCAGCAGCCTACCGACAGAGAACACTGAAGCTTTCTTT
CASSLPTENTEAFF
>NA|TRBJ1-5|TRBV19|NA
TGTGCCAGTTGTAGAGGGGGGAATCAGCCCCAGCATTTT
CASCRGGNQPQHF
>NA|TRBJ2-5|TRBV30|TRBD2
TGTGCCTGGAGTGAGGGAGGGCTTCAAGAGACCCAGTACTTC
CAWSEGGLQETQYF
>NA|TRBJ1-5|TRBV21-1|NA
TGTGCCAGCATTCAGACATGGGGGGGGAATCAGCCCCAGCATTTT
CASIQTWGGNQPQHF
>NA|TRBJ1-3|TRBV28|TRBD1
TGTGCCAGCAGGCACTTCGCCGTGGGACAGGGGTCTGGAAACACCATATATTTT
CASRHFAVGQGSGNTIYF
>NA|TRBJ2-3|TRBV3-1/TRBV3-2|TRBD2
TGTGCCAGCAGCCTCCCGTTCTCGGGACTAGCGGGAGGGGATACGCAGTATTTT
CASSLPFSGLAGGDTQYF
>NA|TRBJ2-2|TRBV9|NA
TGTGCCAGCACCCGGACCGCCACCGGGGAGCTGTTTTTT
CASTRTATGELFF
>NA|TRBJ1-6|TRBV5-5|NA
TGTGCCAGCAGCCTGAGCGGGGCACCCCTCCACTTT
CASSLSGAPLHF
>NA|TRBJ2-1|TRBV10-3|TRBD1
TGTGCCATCACGGGACAGAGTAATTACAATGAGCAGTTCTTC
CAITGQSNYNEQFF
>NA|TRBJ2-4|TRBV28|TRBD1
TGTGCCAGCAGGGGACAGGGGGAAAGGAAAAACATTCAGTACTTC
CASRGQGERKNIQYF
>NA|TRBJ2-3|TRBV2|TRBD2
TGTGCCAGCAGTGAAATGGTTAGCGGGGAGACAGATACGCAGTATTTT
CASSEMVSGETDTQYF
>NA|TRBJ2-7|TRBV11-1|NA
TGTGCCAGCAGTGGAGAGGGGAGGTCCTACGAGCAGTACTTC
CASSGEGRSYEQYF
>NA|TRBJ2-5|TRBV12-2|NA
TGTGCAAGTCGGTTCGAGACCCAGTACTTC
CASRFETQYF
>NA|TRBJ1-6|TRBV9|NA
TGTGCCAGCAGCGCAGACACCGGGGGATATTCACCCCTCCACTTT
CASSADTGGYSPLHF
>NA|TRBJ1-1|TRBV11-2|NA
TGTGCCAGCAGCTTCACAAAGGGGGACACTGAAGCTTTCTTT
CASSFTKGDTEAFF
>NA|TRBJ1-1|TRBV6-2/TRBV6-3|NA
TGTGCCAGCAGTTGGGAAGGTCACTACAACACTGAAGCTTTCTTT
CASSWEGHYNTEAFF
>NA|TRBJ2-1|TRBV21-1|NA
TGTGCCAGCCCCTCGAGCGTTAGCGGGAGCTCCTACAATGAGCAGTTCTTC
CASPSSVSGSSYNEQFF
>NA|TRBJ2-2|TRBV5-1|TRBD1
TGCGCCAGCAGTCGACAGGGAATAGGGACCGGGGAGCTGTTTTTT
CASSRQGIGTGELFF
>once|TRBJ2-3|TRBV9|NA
TGTGCCAGCAGCCCCCGGCTAGCCAAGGACACAGATACGCAGTATTTT
CASSPRLAKDTDTQYF
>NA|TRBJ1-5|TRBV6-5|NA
TGTGCCAGCAGTTACCCGACAGACCGCAATCAGCCCCAGCATTTT
CASSYPTDRNQPQHF
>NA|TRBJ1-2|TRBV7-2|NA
TGTGCCACCAAGACAGGCGGAGGGAACTATGGCTACACCTTC
CATKTGGGNYGYTF
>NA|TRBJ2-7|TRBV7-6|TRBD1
TGTGCCAGCAGCTTAGTTCGGACTGGACAGGGGGCTTACGAGCAGTACTTC
CASSLVRTGQGAYEQYF
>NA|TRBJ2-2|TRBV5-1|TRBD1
TGCGCCAGCAGCTTGGGACAGGGGACCGGGGAGCTGTTTTTT
CASSLGQGTGELFF
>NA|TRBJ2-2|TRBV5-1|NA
TGCGCCAGCAGCTCCGGGACAAAGAACACCGGGGAGCTGTTTTTT
CASSSGTKNTGELFF
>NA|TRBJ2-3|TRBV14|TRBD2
TGTGCCAGCAGCCCAGGAACTAGCGGGAGGGCGGGCACAGATACGCAGTATTTT
CASSPGTSGRAGTDTQYF
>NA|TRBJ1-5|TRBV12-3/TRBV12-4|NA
TGTGCCAGCAGCTCATACAGGGATCAGCCCCAGCATTTT
CASSSYRDQPQHF
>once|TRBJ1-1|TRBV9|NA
TGTGCCAGCAGCGACAGCCTGAACACTGAAGCTTTCTTT
CASSDSLNTEAFF
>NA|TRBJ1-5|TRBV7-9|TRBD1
TGTGCCAGCAGCTTAGATGGACAGGGGGACAATCAGCCCCAGCATTTT
CASSLDGQGDNQPQHF
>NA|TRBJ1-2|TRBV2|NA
TGTGCCACCCTCCTGGCGGGGGGGAACTATGGCTACACCTTC
CATLLAGGNYGYTF
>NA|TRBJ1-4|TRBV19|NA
TGTGCCAGTAGTCCTAGATGGACAGAGAATGAAAAACTGTTTTTT
CASSPRWTENEKLFF
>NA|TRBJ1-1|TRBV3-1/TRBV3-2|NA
TGTGCCAGCAGGTTTGGACTCGGCGGGACTGAAGCTTTCTTT
CASRFGLGGTEAFF
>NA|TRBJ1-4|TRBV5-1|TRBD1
TGCGCCAGCAGCTTGGCTTGGACAGGGGAGAATGAAAAACTGTTTTTT
CASSLAWTGENEKLFF
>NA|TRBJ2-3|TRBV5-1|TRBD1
TGCGCCAGCAGCCCCGGACAGGCCACAGATACGCAGTATTTT
CASSPGQATDTQYF